The text below deals with one T cell receptor (beta chain). The antigen is unknown. The primer mix had 60 Vbeta and 13 Jbeta primers. Here immunoSEQ multiplex PCR was the method, and the copy in TCRdb shows in-frame clones only, minus some. The top ten clones hold more than 5% of a sample with just under 250,000 clones, over 80% of them seen once. The sample comes from a study of cytomegalovirus exposure and HLA in healthy donors. General observations from the study: When analyzed later, a missense DCLRE1C variant was found to be linked to TCR beta V- and J-gene trimming. The study recorded over 150 TCR beta chains that were cytomegalovirus-associated. Roughly even sequencing depth across donors was the assumption behind the presence/absence analyses. Several of the most significant clusters appeared linked to common viral pathogens, based on a later analysis.

The V end lost 5 bases, the J end lost 2 bases, and 15 bases lay between the germline ends. The CDR3 covers 15 residues. Germline V gene lookup returns CDR1 SGHTA and CDR2 FQGNSA. The sequenced sample consisted of PBMCs. The rearrangement links TRBV7-2 to TRBJ2-5; a weak D match, TRBD1 (5 bases). The clonotype originates from a woman in her forties in good health and CMV-seropositive. CDR3 sequence: CASSPVVGPQETQYF. The CDR3, as DNA: TGTGCCAGCAGCCCTGTAGTGGGGCCTCAAGAGACCCAGTACTTC.